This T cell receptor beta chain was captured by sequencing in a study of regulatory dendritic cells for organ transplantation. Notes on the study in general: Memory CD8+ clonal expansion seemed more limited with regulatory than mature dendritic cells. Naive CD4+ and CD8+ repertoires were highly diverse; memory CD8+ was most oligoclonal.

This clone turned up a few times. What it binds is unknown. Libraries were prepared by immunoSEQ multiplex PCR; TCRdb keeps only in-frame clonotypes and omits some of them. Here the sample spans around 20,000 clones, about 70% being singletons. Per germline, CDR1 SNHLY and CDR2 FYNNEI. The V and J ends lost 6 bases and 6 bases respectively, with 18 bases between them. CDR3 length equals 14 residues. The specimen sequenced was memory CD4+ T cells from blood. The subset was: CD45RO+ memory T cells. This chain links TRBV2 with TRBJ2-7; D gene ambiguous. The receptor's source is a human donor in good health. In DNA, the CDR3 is TGTGCCAGCAGGCCTAACAGCCTAAACGGCGAGCAGTACTTC. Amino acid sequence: CASRPNSLNGEQYF. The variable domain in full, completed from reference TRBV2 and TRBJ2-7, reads EPEVTQTPSHQVTQMGQEVILRCVPISNHLYFYWYRQILGQKVEFLVSFYNNEISEKSEIFDDQFSVERPDGSNFTLKIRSTKLEDSAMYFCASRPNSLNGEQYFGPGTRLTVT.